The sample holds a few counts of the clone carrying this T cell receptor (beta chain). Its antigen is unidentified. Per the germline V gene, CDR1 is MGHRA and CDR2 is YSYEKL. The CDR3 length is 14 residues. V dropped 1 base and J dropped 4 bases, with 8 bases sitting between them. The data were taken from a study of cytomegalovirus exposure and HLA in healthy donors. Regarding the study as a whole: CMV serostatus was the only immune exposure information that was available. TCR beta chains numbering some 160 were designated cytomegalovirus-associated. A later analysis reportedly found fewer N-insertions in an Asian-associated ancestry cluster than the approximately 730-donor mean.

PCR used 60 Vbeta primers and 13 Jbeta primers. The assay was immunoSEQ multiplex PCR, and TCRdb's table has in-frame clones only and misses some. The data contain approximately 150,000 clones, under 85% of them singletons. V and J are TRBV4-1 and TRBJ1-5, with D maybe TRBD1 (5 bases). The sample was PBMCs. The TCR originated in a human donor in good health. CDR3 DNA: TGCGCCAGCAGCCAAGTAAGGGGTAATCAGCCCCAGCATTTT. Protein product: CASSQVRGNQPQHF.